A single sample is the source of the 11 T cell receptor beta chains below, sequenced in a study. Each CDR3 protein gets one entry after TCRdb re-called the 5' RACE reads with MiXCR. The sample yields around 11,000 distinct CDR3 sequences, 45% to 50% seen once. Input material: tumor-infiltrating naive CD4+ T cells sorted from the breast tumor. Sample subset: naive CD4+ T cells, CD4+CD45RA+CD25-. These receptors originate from a female donor with breast cancer.

The rearrangement uses TRBV7-9 and TRBJ2-5; 9 bases line up with TRBD1. The CDR3 totals 15 residues. Per germline, CDR1 SEHNR and CDR2 FQNEAQ (reference sequence). V gave up 3 bases and J gave up 3 bases; unmatched junction bases: 5. The CDR3 bases are TGTGCCAGCAGCTTGGGACAGGGATGGGAAGAGACCCAGTACTTC. Its translation is CASSLGQGWEETQYF.

This clonotype is medium-sized. The rearrangement joins TRBV20-1 to TRBJ2-7; TRBD1 matches at 9 bases. After removal of 3 bases from V and 6 bases from J, the junction contained 9 bases not matched to a gene. The V gene's germline CDR1 is DFQATT and CDR2 SNEGSKA (reference sequence). This CDR3 contains 14 residues. CDR3 sequence reads: CSASLGTGNSEQYV. The CDR3 coding sequence is TGCAGTGCTAGCCTTGGGACAGGGAATTCCGAGCAGTACGTC.

This clonotype has only a few counts. This chain joins TRBV20-1 and TRBJ2-4, with 10 nucleotides matching TRBD2. Trimming removed 6 bases from V and 6 bases from J; junction bases left unmatched: 5. Per the germline V gene, CDR1 is DFQATT and CDR2 is SNEGSKA (reference sequence). The CDR3 is 13 residues long. DNA of the CDR3: TGCAGTGCCTATCGGACTAGCGGAAACATTCAGTACTTC. It translates to CSAYRTSGNIQYF.

The rearrangement uses TRBV2 and TRBJ2-1; 12 nucleotides agree with TRBD1. This CDR3 has 15 residues. V lost 6 bases and J lost 6; bases outside the gene matches: 6. Germline CDR1 reads SNHLY; CDR2 reads FYNNEI. The CDR3 here is CASSRGDRGLNEQFF. The CDR3 DNA sequence: TGTGCCAGCAGCCGTGGGGACAGGGGGCTCAATGAGCAGTTCTTC.

This chain connects TRBV12-3 or TRBV12-4 to TRBJ1-1; no firm D call. The length of the CDR3 is 15 residues. The germline V and J ends were trimmed by 7 bases and 3 bases, with 18 bases remaining between them. CDR3 sequence: CASTKPSPWDTEAFF. DNA for the CDR3: TGTGCCAGCACAAAACCCAGTCCCTGGGACACTGAAGCTTTCTTT.

Written as DNA, the CDR3 is TGTGCCAGCAGCAAATTTGTCGCACTAGCGGGTTTACAAGAGACCCAGTACTTC. Residues: CASSKFVALAGLQETQYF. This rearrangement joins TRBV21-1 to TRBJ2-5; TRBD2 is the table's D call and was not checked against the DNA. TRBV21-1 is described as a pseudogene. This CDR3 spans 18 amino acids.

This clonotype is categorized as medium-sized. The chain recombines TRBV11-2 with TRBJ2-5, with a possible D match to TRBD2 (5 bases). This CDR3 is built from 12 residues. The ends were cut back, 3 bases at V and 4 bases at J, with 6 bases in the middle. Looked up from germline, CDR1 is SGHAT and CDR2 is FQNNGV. In DNA form, the CDR3 reads TGTGCCAGCAGCTTGAGGGCAGAGACCCAGTACTTC. As protein: CASSLRAETQYF.

This clonotype was counted a few times. The chain has TRBV24-1 and TRBJ2-1; 9 nucleotides line up with TRBD1. This CDR3 has 16 amino acids. Looked up from germline, CDR1 is KGHDR and CDR2 is SFDVKD. V lost 2 bases and J lost 6; bases outside the gene matches: 7. This CDR3 is CATSDSGTGNINEQFF. The CDR3 region has the DNA TGTGCCACCAGTGATTCCGGGACAGGGAATATCAATGAGCAGTTCTTC.

The genes are TRBV12-3 or TRBV12-4 and TRBJ2-3, with a weak D call TRBD2 (6 bases). The CDR3 runs 14 residues. With 6 bases removed from V and 2 bases from J, the gap between germline ends came to 12 bases. CDR3 residues: CASRPGGATDTQYF. In nucleotides, the CDR3 is TGTGCCAGCAGGCCGGGCGGGGCCACAGATACGCAGTATTTT.

This rearrangement joins TRBV29-1 to TRBJ2-5, with 8 bases that match TRBD2. CDR1 SQVTM and CDR2 ANQGSEA come from the germline V gene. The ends lost 4 bases at V and 7 bases at J; junction bases unmatched: 11. The CDR3 extends over 14 amino acids. This chain's CDR3 is CSVAAGVAYGTQYF. The CDR3 nucleotides read TGCAGCGTTGCAGCGGGAGTGGCATACGGGACCCAGTACTTC.

This clonotype is judged medium-sized (0.01 to 0.1%). The chain is built from TRBV29-1 and TRBJ2-7; tentative D call: TRBD1 (5 bases). Germline lookup yields CDR1 SQVTM and CDR2 ANQGSEA. V was shortened by 7 bases and J by 2 bases, with 9 bases between the two germline ends. This CDR3 is built from 11 residues. The CDR3: CSESGTYEQYV. As DNA, the CDR3 is TGCAGCGAGTCAGGGACCTACGAGCAGTACGTC.